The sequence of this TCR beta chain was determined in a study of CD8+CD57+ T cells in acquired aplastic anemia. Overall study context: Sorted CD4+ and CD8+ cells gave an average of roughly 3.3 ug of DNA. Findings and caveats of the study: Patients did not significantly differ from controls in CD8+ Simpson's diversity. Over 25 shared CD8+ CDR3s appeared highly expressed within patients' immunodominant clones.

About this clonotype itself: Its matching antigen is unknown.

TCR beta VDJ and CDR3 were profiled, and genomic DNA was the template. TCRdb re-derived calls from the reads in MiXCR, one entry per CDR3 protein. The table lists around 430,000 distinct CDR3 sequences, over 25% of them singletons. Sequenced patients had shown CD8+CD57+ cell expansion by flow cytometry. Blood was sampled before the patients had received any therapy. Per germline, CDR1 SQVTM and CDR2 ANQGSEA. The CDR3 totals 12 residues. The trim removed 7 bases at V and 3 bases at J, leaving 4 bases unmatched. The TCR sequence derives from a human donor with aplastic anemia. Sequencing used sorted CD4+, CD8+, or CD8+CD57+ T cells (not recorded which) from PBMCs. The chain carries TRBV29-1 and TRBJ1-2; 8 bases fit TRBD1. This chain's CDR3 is CSERTGHYGYTF. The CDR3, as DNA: TGCAGCGAGAGGACAGGGCACTATGGCTACACCTTC.